These 17 T cell receptor beta chains originate from one sample sequenced in a study of monozygotic twins with inflammatory bowel disease. From its re-call of the 5' RACE reads, TCRdb lists each CDR3 protein once, without DNA. This sample's table has fewer than 150,000 distinct CDR3 sequences. What was sequenced was blood. These TCRs come from a human donor with ulcerative colitis or Crohn's disease, or a healthy co-twin of an affected twin (not recorded which).

The CDR3 protein is CASSSPGQGDEKLFF. The V gene is TRBV28, the J gene TRBJ1-4; checking the TCRdb D call of TRBD1 is not possible without DNA. This CDR3 is 15 amino acids long. Per the germline V gene, CDR1 is MDHEN and CDR2 is SYDVKM.

Here the CDR3 reads CSARRPGANYGYTF. The chain uses TRBV20-1 and TRBJ1-2; TCRdb picks TRBD1, but there is no DNA to check that call. Germline V gene data show CDR1 as DFQATT and CDR2 as SNEGSKA (reference sequence). The CDR3 sequence is 14 residues long.

The chain uses TRBV29-1 and TRBJ1-1; TCRdb proposes TRBD1, but this gene call is untestable without DNA. This CDR3 comprises 13 residues. The V gene's germline CDR1 is SQVTM and CDR2 ANQGSEA. CDR3 loop: CSVEWTPNTEAFF.

This sequence joins TRBV11-3 and TRBJ2-1; the D call of TRBD1 rests on TCRdb alone, since no DNA is present to check it. The CDR3 extends over 13 amino acids. Germline CDR1 and CDR2: SGHNT and YENEEA. The CDR3 sequence: CASSGGAGNEQFF.

The chain combines TRBV5-6 with TRBJ2-7; TCRdb's D call, TRBD1, is unchecked because there is no DNA. The CDR3 has 18 residues. Germline CDR1 SGHDT, CDR2 YYEEEE. The CDR3: CASSSLAGSTGILYEQYF.

V is TRBV5-1 and J is TRBJ2-5; TCRdb reports TRBD1, a call that lacks DNA to check it against. The CDR3 has 15 residues. Germline assignment: CDR1 SGHRS and CDR2 YFSETQ. The CDR3: CASSRGQGALETQYF. The whole variable domain, remainder taken from reference TRBV5-1 and TRBJ2-5, is KAGVTQTPRYLIKTRGQQVTLSCSPISGHRSVSWYQQTPGQGLQFLFEYFSETQRNKGNFPGRFSGRQFSNSRSEMNVSTLELGDSALYLCASSRGQGALETQYFGPGTRLLVL.

The rearrangement joins TRBV15 to TRBJ2-7; TCRdb gives TRBD1 as the D gene, but with no DNA this cannot be confirmed. There are 15 residues in the CDR3. The germline V gene encodes CDR1 LNHNV and CDR2 YYDKDF (reference sequence). CDR3 amino acids: CATSRHAGTGNEQYF.

This CDR3 is CASSAQGAVQPQHF. This sequence joins TRBV12-3 or TRBV12-4 and TRBJ1-5; TCRdb reports TRBD1, a call that lacks DNA to check it against. CDR3 length equals 14 residues.

The rearrangement links TRBV5-1 to TRBJ2-7; the D gene TCRdb calls, TRBD1, cannot be checked with no DNA. Germline CDR1 and CDR2: SGHRS and YFSETQ. The CDR3 runs to 12 residues. The CDR3: CASSFGTREQYF. The full variable domain, with the rest looked up from reference TRBV5-1 and TRBJ2-7, is KAGVTQTPRYLIKTRGQQVTLSCSPISGHRSVSWYQQTPGQGLQFLFEYFSETQRNKGNFPGRFSGRQFSNSRSEMNVSTLELGDSALYLCASSFGTREQYFGPGTRLTVT.

This chain connects TRBV9 to TRBJ2-1; the TCRdb call, TRBD2, lacks DNA for checking. The CDR3 runs to 15 residues. Germline V lookup: CDR1 SGDLS, CDR2 YYNGEE. CDR3 region: CASSVGTSTYNEQFF.

The gene calls are TRBV12-3 or TRBV12-4 and TRBJ1-6; the D gene TCRdb calls, TRBD1, cannot be checked with no DNA. There are 12 residues in the CDR3. The CDR3 reads CASTRGASPLHF.

The rearrangement links TRBV5-1 to TRBJ1-1. Looked up from germline, CDR1 is SGHRS and CDR2 is YFSETQ. This CDR3 region has 13 residues. The CDR3 sequence: CASSFGPDTEAFF.

The gene calls are TRBV5-1 and TRBJ2-7. CDR3 length: 13 amino acids. CDR1 and CDR2 from the germline V gene are SGHRS and YFSETQ. CDR3: CASSLQGPYEQYF.

This chain joins TRBV6-5 and TRBJ1-5. CDR3 size: 17 residues. Germline-derived CDR1 and CDR2 are MNHEY and SVGAGI. CDR3 protein: CASSYSTGPESNQPQHF.

The J gene is TRBJ2-7, the V gene TRBV5-1; there is no DNA to check the TCRdb D call of TRBD1. The CDR3 extends over 16 amino acids. Germline CDR1 reads SGHRS; CDR2 reads YFSETQ. The CDR3 sequence: CASSAQTGTGSYEQYF. Using reference TRBV5-1 and TRBJ2-7 for the parts outside the CDR3, the full variable domain is KAGVTQTPRYLIKTRGQQVTLSCSPISGHRSVSWYQQTPGQGLQFLFEYFSETQRNKGNFPGRFSGRQFSNSRSEMNVSTLELGDSALYLCASSAQTGTGSYEQYFGPGTRLTVT.

The chain employs TRBV5-6 and TRBJ2-3; TCRdb's assignment of TRBD1 cannot be checked, as there is no DNA. Germline values: CDR1 SGHDT, CDR2 YYEEEE. The CDR3 totals 21 residues. The CDR3 sequence is CASSLGWFTGTGGDSTDTQYF.

This chain uses TRBV5-1 with TRBJ1-4; the TCRdb D gene call, TRBD1, has no DNA to confirm it. The V gene's germline CDR1 is SGHRS and CDR2 YFSETQ. The CDR3 is 17 amino acids. The CDR3 spells CASSFAGGLATNEKLFF.